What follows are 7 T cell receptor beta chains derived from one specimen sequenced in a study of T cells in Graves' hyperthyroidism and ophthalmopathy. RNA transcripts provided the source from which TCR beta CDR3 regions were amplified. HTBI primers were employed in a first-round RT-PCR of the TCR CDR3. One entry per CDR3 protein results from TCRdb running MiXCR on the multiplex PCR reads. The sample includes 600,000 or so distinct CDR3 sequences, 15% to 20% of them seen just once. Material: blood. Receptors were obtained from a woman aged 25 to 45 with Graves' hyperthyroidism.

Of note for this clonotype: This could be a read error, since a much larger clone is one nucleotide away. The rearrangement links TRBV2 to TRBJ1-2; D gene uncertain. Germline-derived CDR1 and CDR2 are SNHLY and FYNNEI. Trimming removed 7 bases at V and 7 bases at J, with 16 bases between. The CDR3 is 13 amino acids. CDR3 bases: TGTGCCAGCATACCCGGGCCTTCGTGTGGCTACACCTTC. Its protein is CASIPGPSCGYTF.

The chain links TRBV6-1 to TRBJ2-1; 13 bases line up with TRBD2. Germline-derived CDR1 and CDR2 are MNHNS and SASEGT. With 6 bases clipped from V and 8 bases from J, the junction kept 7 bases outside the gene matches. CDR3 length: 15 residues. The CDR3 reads CASRPGLAGMDEQFF. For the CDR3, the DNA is TGTGCCAGCAGACCGGGACTAGCGGGAATGGATGAGCAGTTCTTC.

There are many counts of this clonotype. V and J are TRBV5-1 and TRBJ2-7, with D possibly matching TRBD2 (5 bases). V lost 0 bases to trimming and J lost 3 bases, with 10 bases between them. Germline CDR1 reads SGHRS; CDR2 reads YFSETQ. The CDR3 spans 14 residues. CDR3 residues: CASSLATADYEQYF. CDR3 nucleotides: TGCGCCAGCAGCTTGGCTACAGCGGACTACGAGCAGTACTTC.

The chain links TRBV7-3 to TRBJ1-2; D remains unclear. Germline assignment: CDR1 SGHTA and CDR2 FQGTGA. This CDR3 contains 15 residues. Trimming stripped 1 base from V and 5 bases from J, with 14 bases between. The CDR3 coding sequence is TGTGCCAGCAGCTTAAAGGGCAGCGGAGGGTATGGCTACACCTTC. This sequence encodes CASSLKGSGGYGYTF.

The CDR3: CASSVSPGDTDTQYF. CDR3 sequence (DNA): TGCGCCAGCAGTGTCTCGCCTGGCGACACAGATACGCAGTATTTT. The chain recombines TRBV10-2 with TRBJ2-3; D not certain. V was shortened by 4 bases and J by 2 bases, with 13 bases between the two germline ends. CDR1 is WSHSY, CDR2 SAAADI, per germline. The CDR3 consists of 15 residues.

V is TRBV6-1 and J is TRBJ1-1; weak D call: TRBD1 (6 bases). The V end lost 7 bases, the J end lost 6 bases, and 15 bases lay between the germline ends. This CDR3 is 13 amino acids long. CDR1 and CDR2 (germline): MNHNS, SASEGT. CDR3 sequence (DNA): TGTGCCAGCACCCGACAGGCTCGAGCTGAAGCTTTCTTT. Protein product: CASTRQARAEAFF.

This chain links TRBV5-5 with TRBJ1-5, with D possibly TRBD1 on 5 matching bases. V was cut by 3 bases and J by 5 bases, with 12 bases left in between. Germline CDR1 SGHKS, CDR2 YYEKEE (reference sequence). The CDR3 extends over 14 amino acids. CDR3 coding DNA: TGTGCCAGCAGCTATGGGACCGATCATCAGCCCCAGCATTTT. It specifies CASSYGTDHQPQHF.